At least ten counts were recorded for the clone carrying this T cell receptor beta chain. cDNA molecules, individually, were tagged with unique molecular identifiers. TCRdb analysed the 5' RACE reads with MiXCR anew, one entry per CDR3 protein. This table has about 42,000 distinct CDR3 sequences, approximately 7.1% appearing once. This entry is derived from a study of early T cells in non-severe SARS-CoV-2 infection. The wider study: The study sequenced bulk RNA from unsorted whole blood, with chains unpaired.

Germline CDR1 and CDR2: ENHRY and SYGVKD. The CDR3 runs 14 residues. Trimming shortened V by 0 bases and J by 6 bases, and 9 bases separated the two germline ends. The genes are TRBV10-3 and TRBJ2-1; possibly TRBD2 for D (6 bases). The sample was whole blood. The clonotype originates from an adult who was a healthcare worker with PCR-confirmed SARS-CoV-2 infection or an uninfected control (not recorded which). In DNA form, the CDR3 reads TGTGCCATCAGTGAGTCGCAGGGAGGCAATGAGCAGTTCTTC. It translates to CAISESQGGNEQFF.